This entry lists 11 T cell receptor beta chains sequenced from one sample in a study of blood T cell repertoires in COVID-19. TCRdb's table, derived via immunoSEQ multiplex PCR, lists solely in-frame clones and lacks some. The sample has 180,000 or so clones, 86% seen once; the top ten hold around 0.99%. The sample was peripheral blood. These receptors came from a man between 18 and 29 years old with acute or convalescent COVID-19.

V usage is TRBV9 and J usage is TRBJ1-2, with TRBD1 identical over 7 bases. Trimming at V came to 3 bases and at J to 7 bases, leaving 12 bases not matched to a gene. Germline V CDR1 and CDR2: SGDLS, YYNGEE. The length of the CDR3 is 15 residues. Here the CDR3 DNA reads TGTGCCAGCAGCGCCAGACAGGGTGCGAATAGTGGCTACACCTTC. Its translation: CASSARQGANSGYTF.

This rearrangement joins TRBV2 to TRBJ1-2; 12 bases match TRBD1. Germline assignment: CDR1 SNHLY and CDR2 FYNNEI. This CDR3 is built from 16 residues. With V trimmed by 6 bases and J by 4 bases, 9 bases remained unmatched. This chain's CDR3 is CASSEPGTGGTYGYTF. Written as DNA, the CDR3 is TGTGCCAGCAGCGAGCCCGGGACAGGGGGCACCTATGGCTACACCTTC.

CDR3 amino acids: CASSDTGNGEKLFF. The CDR3 bases are TGTGCCAGCAGCGACACGGGGAACGGGGAAAAACTGTTTTTT. V is TRBV2 and J is TRBJ1-4; the D is unclear. Germline lookup yields CDR1 SNHLY and CDR2 FYNNEI. Between the trimmed V and J ends, which lost 6 bases and 8 bases, there was a span of 16 bases. This CDR3 comprises 14 residues.

This sequence joins TRBV7-8 and TRBJ1-4; D call uncertain. V was pared by 5 bases and J by 2 bases, with 12 bases between. CDR1 is SGHVS, CDR2 FQNEAQ, per germline. The CDR3 totals 15 residues. CDR3 in DNA: TGTGCCAGCAGCCCGAGGAGGGCTACTAATGAAAAACTGTTTTTT. This sequence encodes CASSPRRATNEKLFF. Complete variable domain (other parts from reference TRBV7-8 and TRBJ1-4): GAGVSQSPRYKVAKRGQDVALRCDPISGHVSLFWYQQALGQGPEFLTYFQNEAQLDKSGLPSDRFFAERPEGSVSTLKIQRTQQEDSAVYLCASSPRRATNEKLFFGSGTQLSVL.

This chain connects TRBV7-9 to TRBJ1-5; 7 positions match TRBD1. The CDR3 contains 15 residues. J lost 3 bases, V lost 5 bases, and 7 bases had no gene match. CDR1 is SEHNR and CDR2 is FQNEAQ in the germline V gene (reference sequence). CDR3 loop: CASSAGDSYNQPQHF. DNA of the CDR3: TGTGCCAGCAGCGCAGGGGACAGTTACAATCAGCCCCAGCATTTT.

Here the CDR3 reads CASSLRGQGIREQFF. The CDR3 coding sequence is TGTGCCAGCAGTTTAAGGGGACAGGGTATACGTGAGCAGTTCTTC. The chain recombines TRBV27 with TRBJ2-1, with 9 positions matching TRBD1. Per the germline V gene, CDR1 is MNHEY and CDR2 is SMNVEV (reference sequence). This CDR3 has 15 amino acids. The junction had 8 bases not matched to a gene; V was cut back by 2 bases and J by 9 bases.

This chain connects TRBV9 to TRBJ1-4; D unclear. From germline, CDR1 is SGDLS and CDR2 YYNGEE. The CDR3 consists of 18 residues. Trimming took 4 bases from V and 3 from J, leaving 22 bases between them. This CDR3 is CASSPNPSGSGANEKLFF. Written as DNA, the CDR3 is TGTGCCAGCAGCCCGAACCCTAGTGGTAGTGGAGCTAATGAAAAACTGTTTTTT.

The chain uses TRBV5-1 and TRBJ2-7; possible D gene TRBD1, 6 bases. Deletions cut 0 bases from V and 3 bases from J, with 13 bases between. CDR3 length: 15 amino acids. CDR1 is SGHRS, CDR2 YFSETQ, per germline. CDR3 sequence (DNA): TGCGCCAGCAGCTTGGAGGCAGGGGTTAACTACGAGCAGTACTTC. Translating it yields CASSLEAGVNYEQYF.

This chain uses TRBV28 with TRBJ2-1; TRBD2 matches 7 bases. V gave up 6 bases and J gave up 8 bases; unmatched junction bases: 7. In germline, CDR1 is MDHEN, CDR2 SYDVKM. The CDR3 is made up of 13 amino acids. This CDR3 reads CASRWGGVDEQFF. CDR3 DNA sequence: TGTGCCAGCAGGTGGGGGGGAGTTGATGAGCAGTTCTTC.

The V gene is TRBV5-1, the J gene TRBJ2-2, with 11 positions matching TRBD1. The length of the CDR3 is 15 residues. Germline loops: CDR1 SGHRS, CDR2 YFSETQ. V gave up 4 bases and J gave up 4 bases; unmatched junction bases: 3. The CDR3: CASSRDRGSTGELFF. The CDR3 DNA is TGCGCCAGCAGCAGGGACAGGGGGAGCACCGGGGAGCTGTTTTTT.

The chain employs TRBV7-2 and TRBJ1-6; possible D gene TRBD1, 6 bases. Trimming took 4 bases from V and 0 from J, leaving 10 bases between them. Germline lookup yields CDR1 SGHTA and CDR2 FQGNSA. CDR3 length: 16 residues. This CDR3 reads CASSSTGSSYNSPLHF. CDR3 DNA sequence: TGTGCCAGCAGCTCAACAGGGAGCTCCTATAATTCACCCCTCCACTTT.